This TCR beta chain was identified during a study of T cells after yellow fever vaccination. General study results and limits: The study noted that FACS-sorted repertoires could contain abundant clonotypes contaminating from the bulk population. Some clonotypes, a small share, were shared between CD4 and CD8 compartments. Clones from primary vaccination mostly reappeared after the booster (roughly 95% CD4, around 90% CD8).

As TCR cDNA was made by 5'RACE template switching, a universal primer site and UMIs were added. TCRdb re-called the 5' RACE reads with MiXCR, one entry per CDR3 protein. Here the sample spans about 340,000 distinct CDR3 sequences, approximately 3.9% being singletons. This clonotype showed up just a few times. Its target is unknown. Germline V CDR1 and CDR2: SGHVS, FNYEAQ. V gave up 5 bases and J gave up 3 bases; unmatched junction bases: 7. The CDR3 length is 16 residues. The rearrangement uses TRBV7-6 and TRBJ1-6, with 7 bases lining up with TRBD1. Sequencing used PBMCs, obtained 5 days after the yellow fever booster vaccination. The source of this sequence is a man aged 18 to 30 who received the YFV17D yellow fever vaccine. The CDR3 DNA reads as TGTGCCAGCAGCGCCCGGGACAGCTTCTATAATTCACCCCTCCACTTT. Its translation is CASSARDSFYNSPLHF.